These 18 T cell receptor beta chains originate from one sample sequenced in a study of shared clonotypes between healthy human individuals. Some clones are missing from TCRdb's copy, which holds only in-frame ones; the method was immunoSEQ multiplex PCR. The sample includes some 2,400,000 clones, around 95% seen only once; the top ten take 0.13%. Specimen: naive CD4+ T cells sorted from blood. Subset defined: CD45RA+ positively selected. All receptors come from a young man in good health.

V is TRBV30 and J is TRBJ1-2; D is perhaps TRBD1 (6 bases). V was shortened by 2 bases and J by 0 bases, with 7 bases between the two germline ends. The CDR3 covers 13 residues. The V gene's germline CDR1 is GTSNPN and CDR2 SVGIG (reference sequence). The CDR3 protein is CAWSQGSNYGYTF. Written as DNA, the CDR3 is TGTGCCTGGAGTCAGGGGTCTAACTATGGCTACACCTTC.

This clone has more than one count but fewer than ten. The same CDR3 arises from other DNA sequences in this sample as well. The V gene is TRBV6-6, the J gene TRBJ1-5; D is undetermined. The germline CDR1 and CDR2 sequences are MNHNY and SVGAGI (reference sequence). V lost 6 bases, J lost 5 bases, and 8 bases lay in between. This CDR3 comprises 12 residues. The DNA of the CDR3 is TGTGCCAGCAGCCCTAGAGATCAGCCCCAGCATTTT. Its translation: CASSPRDQPQHF.

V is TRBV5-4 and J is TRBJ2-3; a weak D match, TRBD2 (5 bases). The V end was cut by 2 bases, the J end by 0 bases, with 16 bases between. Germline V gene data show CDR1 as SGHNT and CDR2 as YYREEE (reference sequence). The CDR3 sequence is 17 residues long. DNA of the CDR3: TGTGCCAGCAGCTTAGGAGGTGCTGGCAGAAGCACAGATACGCAGTATTTT. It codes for CASSLGGAGRSTDTQYF. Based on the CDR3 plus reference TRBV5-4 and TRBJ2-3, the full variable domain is ETGVTQSPTHLIKTRGQQVTLRCSSQSGHNTVSWYQQALGQGPQFIFQYYREEENGRGNFPPRFSGLQFPNYSSELNVNALELDDSALYLCASSLGGAGRSTDTQYFGPGTRLTVL.

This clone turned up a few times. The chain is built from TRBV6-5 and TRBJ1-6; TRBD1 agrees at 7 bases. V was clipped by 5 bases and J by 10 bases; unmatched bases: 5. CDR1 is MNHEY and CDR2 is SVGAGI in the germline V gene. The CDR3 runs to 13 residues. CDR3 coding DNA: TGTGCCAGCAGTACAACAGGGGACTCACCCCTCCACTTT. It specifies CASSTTGDSPLHF.

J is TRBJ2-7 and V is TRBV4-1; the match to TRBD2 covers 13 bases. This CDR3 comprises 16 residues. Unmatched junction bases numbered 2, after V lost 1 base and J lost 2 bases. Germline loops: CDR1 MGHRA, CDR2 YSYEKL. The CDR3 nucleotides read TGCGCCAGCAGCCAAGCGGGACTAGCGGGGCCCTACGAGCAGTACTTC. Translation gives CASSQAGLAGPYEQYF.

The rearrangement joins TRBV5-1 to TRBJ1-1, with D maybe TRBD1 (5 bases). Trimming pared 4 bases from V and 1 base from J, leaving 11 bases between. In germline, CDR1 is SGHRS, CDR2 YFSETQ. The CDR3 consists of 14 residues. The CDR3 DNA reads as TGCGCCAGCAGCCGACAGTCCGGGAACACTGAAGCTTTCTTT. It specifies CASSRQSGNTEAFF.

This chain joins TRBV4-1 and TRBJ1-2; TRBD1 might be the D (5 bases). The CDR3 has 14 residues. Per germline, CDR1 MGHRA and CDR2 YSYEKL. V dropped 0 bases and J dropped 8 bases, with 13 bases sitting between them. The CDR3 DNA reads TGCGCCAGCAGCCAAGATCAGGGTCTCTGGGGCTACACCTTC. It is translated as CASSQDQGLWGYTF.

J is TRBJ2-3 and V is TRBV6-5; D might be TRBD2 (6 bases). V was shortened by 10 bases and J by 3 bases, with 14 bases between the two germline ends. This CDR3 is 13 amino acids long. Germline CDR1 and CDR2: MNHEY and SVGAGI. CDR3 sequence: CATRVGGTDTQYF. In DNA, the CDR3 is TGTGCCACCAGGGTCGGAGGGACAGATACGCAGTATTTT.

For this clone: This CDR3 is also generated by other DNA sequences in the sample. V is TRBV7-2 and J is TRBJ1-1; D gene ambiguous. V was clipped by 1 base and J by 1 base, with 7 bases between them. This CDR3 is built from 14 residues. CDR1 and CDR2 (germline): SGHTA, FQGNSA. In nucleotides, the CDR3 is TGTGCCAGCAGCTTAGAGGGATCGAACACTGAAGCTTTCTTT. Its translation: CASSLEGSNTEAFF.

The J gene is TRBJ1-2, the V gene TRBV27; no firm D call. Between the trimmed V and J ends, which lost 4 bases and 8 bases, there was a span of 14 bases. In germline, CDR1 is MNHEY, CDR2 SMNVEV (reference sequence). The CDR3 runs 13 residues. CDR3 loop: CASSWFRTQGYTF. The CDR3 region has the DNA TGTGCCAGCAGTTGGTTCCGCACTCAAGGCTACACCTTC.

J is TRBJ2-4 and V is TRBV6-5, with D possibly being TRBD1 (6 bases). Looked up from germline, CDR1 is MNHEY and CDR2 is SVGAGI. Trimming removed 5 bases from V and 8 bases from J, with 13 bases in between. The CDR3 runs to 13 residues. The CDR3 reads CASSRLAGDIQYF. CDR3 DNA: TGTGCCAGCAGTCGACTGGCAGGGGACATTCAGTACTTC.

Written as DNA, the CDR3 is TGCGCCAGCACCCCGCGGGGGGAAAACTACAATGAGCAGTTCTTC. Protein: CASTPRGENYNEQFF. The V gene is TRBV4-1, the J gene TRBJ2-1; 8 bases align to TRBD2. Germline assignment: CDR1 MGHRA and CDR2 YSYEKL. V was clipped by 7 bases and J by 3 bases; unmatched bases: 8. The CDR3 is made up of 15 amino acids.

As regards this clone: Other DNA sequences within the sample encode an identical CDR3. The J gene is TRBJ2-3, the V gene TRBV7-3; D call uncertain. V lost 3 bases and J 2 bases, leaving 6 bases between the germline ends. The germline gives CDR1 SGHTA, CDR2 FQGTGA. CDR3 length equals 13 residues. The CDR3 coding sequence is TGTGCCAGCAGCTTTAACCCCACAGATACGCAGTATTTT. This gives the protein CASSFNPTDTQYF.

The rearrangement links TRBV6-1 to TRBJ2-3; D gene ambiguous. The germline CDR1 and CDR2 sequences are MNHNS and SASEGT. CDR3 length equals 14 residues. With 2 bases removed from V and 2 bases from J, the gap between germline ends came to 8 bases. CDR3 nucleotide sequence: TGTGCCAGCAGTGAAAACGGTTACACAGATACGCAGTATTTT. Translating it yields CASSENGYTDTQYF.

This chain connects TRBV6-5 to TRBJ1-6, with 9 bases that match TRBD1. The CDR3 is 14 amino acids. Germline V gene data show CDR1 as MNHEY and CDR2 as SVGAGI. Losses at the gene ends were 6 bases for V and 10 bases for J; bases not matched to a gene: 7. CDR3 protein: CASRAGTGQSPLHF. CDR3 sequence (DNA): TGTGCCAGCAGGGCCGGGACAGGGCAGTCACCCCTCCACTTT.

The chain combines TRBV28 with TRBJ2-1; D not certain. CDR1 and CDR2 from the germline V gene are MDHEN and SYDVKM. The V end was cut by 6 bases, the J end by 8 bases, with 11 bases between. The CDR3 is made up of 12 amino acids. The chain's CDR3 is CASSVRGHEQFF. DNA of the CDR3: TGTGCCAGCAGCGTTCGTGGGCATGAGCAGTTCTTC.

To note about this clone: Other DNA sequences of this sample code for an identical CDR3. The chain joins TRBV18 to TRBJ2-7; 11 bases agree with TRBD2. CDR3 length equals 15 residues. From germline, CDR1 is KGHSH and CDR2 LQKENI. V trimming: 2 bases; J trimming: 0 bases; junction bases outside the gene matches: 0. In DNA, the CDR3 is TGTGCCAGCTCACCAGGGACTAGCGGCTCCTACGAGCAGTACTTC. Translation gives CASSPGTSGSYEQYF.

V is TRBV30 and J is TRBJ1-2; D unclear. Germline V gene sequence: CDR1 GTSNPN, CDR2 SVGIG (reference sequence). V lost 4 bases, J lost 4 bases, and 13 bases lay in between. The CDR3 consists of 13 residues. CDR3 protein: CAWNLGEPYGYTF. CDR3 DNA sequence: TGTGCCTGGAACCTCGGGGAACCCTATGGCTACACCTTC.